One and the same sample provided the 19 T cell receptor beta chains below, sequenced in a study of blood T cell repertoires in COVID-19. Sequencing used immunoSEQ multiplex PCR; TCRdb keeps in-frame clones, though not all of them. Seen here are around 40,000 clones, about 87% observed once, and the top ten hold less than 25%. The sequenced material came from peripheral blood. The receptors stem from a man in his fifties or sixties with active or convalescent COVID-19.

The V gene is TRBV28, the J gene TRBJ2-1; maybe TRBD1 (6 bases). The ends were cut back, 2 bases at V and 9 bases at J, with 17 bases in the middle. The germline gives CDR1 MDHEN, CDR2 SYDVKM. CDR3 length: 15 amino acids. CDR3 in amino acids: CASSLPMLTGLEQFF. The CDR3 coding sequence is TGTGCCAGCAGTTTACCTATGCTGACAGGTCTTGAGCAGTTCTTC. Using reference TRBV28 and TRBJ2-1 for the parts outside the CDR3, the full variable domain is DVKVTQSSRYLVKRTGEKVFLECVQDMDHENMFWYRQDPGLGLRLIYFSYDVKMKEKGDIPEGYSVSREKKERFSLILESASTNQTSMYLCASSLPMLTGLEQFFGPGTRLTVL.

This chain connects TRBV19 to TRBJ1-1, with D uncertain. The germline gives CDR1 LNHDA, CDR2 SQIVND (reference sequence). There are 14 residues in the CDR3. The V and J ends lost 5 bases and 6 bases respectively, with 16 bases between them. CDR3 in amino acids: CASSVGQIGAEAFF. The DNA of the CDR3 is TGTGCCAGTAGTGTGGGCCAAATCGGCGCTGAAGCTTTCTTT.

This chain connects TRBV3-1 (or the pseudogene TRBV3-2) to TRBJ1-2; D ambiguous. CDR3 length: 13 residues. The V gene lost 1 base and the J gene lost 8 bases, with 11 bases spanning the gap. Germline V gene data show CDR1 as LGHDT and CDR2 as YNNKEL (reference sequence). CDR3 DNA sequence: TGTGCCAGCAGCCAAGCGGGGAGGGAGGGCTACACCTTC. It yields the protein CASSQAGREGYTF.

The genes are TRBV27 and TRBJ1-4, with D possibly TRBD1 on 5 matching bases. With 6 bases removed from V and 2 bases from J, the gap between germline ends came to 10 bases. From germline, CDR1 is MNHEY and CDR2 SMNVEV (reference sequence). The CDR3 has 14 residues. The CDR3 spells CASRGGRTNEKLFF. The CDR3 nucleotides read TGTGCCAGCAGGGGGGGACGGACTAATGAAAAACTGTTTTTT.

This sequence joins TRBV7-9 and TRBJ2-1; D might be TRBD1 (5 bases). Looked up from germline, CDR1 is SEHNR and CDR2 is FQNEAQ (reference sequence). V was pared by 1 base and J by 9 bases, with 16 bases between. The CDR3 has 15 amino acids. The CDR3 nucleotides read TGTGCCAGCAGCTTAGGGGCAGGGAAGGGCGGTGAGCAGTTCTTC. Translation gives CASSLGAGKGGEQFF.

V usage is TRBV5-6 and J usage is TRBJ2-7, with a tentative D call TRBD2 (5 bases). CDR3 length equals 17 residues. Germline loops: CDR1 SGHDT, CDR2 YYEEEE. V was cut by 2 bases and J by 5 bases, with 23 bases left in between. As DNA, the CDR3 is TGTGCCAGCAGCTTTCTGGGAGACCAATACCGCGCTAACGAGCAGTACGTC. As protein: CASSFLGDQYRANEQYV.

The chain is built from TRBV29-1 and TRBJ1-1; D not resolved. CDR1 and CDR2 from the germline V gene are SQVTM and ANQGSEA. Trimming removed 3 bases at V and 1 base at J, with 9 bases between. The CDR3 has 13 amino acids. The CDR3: CSVDVSGNTEAFF. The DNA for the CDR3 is TGCAGCGTTGATGTATCGGGGAACACTGAAGCTTTCTTT.

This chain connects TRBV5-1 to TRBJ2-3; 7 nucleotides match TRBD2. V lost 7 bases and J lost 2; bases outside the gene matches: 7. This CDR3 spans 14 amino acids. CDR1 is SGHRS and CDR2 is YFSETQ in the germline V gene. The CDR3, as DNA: TGCGCCAGCTGCCTGACTAGCTTCACAGATACGCAGTATTTT. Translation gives CASCLTSFTDTQYF.

CDR3 loop: CASSPGQGTEEQFF. The CDR3 nucleotides read TGTGCCAGCAGCCCGGGACAGGGCACCGAGGAGCAGTTCTTC. The chain links TRBV7-9 to TRBJ2-1; TRBD1 aligns across 9 bases. Looked up from germline, CDR1 is SEHNR and CDR2 is FQNEAQ (reference sequence). After removal of 5 bases from V and 10 bases from J, the junction contained 9 bases not matched to a gene. The CDR3 spans 14 residues. Full variable domain (outside the CDR3, taken from reference TRBV7-9 and TRBJ2-1): DTGVSQNPRHKITKRGQNVTFRCDPISEHNRLYWYRQTLGQGPEFLTYFQNEAQLEKSRLLSDRFSAERPKGSFSTLEIQRTEQGDSAMYLCASSPGQGTEEQFFGPGTRLTVL.

The CDR3 nucleotides are TGTGCCAGCAGCTTGGCGAAACAGGGAATTAACACCGGGGAGCTGTTTTTT. Its protein is CASSLAKQGINTGELFF. This rearrangement joins TRBV5-4 to TRBJ2-2; maybe TRBD1 (6 bases). Trimming cost V 0 bases and J 2 bases, with 14 bases left between them. This CDR3 has 17 residues. The V gene's germline CDR1 is SGHNT and CDR2 YYREEE (reference sequence).

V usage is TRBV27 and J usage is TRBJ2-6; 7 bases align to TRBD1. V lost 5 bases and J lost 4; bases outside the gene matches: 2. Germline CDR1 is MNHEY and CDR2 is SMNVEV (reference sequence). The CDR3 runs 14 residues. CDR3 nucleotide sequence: TGTGCCAGCAGTGGGGGACAGGGGGCCAACGTCCTGACTTTC. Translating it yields CASSGGQGANVLTF.

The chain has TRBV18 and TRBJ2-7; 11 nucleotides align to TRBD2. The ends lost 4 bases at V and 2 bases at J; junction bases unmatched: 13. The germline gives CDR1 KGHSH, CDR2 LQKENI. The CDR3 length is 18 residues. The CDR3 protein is CASSLPTGLAGSPYEQYF. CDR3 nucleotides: TGTGCCAGCTCACTTCCGACAGGACTAGCGGGTTCGCCCTACGAGCAGTACTTC.

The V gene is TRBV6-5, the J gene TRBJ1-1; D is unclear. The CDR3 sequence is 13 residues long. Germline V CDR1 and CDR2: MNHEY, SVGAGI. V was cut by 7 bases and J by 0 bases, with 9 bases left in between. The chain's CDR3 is CASTGRLNTEAFF. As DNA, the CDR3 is TGTGCCAGCACAGGCAGGCTGAACACTGAAGCTTTCTTT.

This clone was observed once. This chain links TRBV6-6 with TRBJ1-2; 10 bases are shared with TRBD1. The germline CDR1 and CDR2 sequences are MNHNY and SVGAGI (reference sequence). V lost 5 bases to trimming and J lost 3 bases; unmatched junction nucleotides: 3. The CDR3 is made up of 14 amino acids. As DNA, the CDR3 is TGTGCCAGCAGTCCCGGGACAGGGGACTATGGCTACACCTTC. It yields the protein CASSPGTGDYGYTF.

The CDR3 here is CASSMGGTQGGQPQHF. CDR3 coding DNA: TGTGCCAGTAGTATGGGAGGAACACAGGGAGGGCAGCCCCAGCATTTT. The rearrangement joins TRBV19 to TRBJ1-5; weak D call: TRBD1 (6 bases). The CDR3 consists of 16 residues. Germline CDR1 reads LNHDA; CDR2 reads SQIVND (reference sequence). V was shortened by 3 bases and J by 7 bases, with 19 bases between the two germline ends.

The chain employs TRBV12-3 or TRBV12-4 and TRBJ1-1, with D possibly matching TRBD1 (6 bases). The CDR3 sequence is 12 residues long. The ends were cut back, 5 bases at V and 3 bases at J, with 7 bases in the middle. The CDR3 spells CASSGTHTEAFF. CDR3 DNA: TGTGCCAGCAGTGGGACACACACTGAAGCTTTCTTT.

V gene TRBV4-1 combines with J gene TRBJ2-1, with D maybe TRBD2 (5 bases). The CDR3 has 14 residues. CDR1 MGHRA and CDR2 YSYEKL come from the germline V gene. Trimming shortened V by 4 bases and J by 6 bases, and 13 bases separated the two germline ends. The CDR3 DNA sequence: TGCGCCAGCAGCCCCCGGGGAGACTCCAATGAGCAGTTCTTC. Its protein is CASSPRGDSNEQFF.

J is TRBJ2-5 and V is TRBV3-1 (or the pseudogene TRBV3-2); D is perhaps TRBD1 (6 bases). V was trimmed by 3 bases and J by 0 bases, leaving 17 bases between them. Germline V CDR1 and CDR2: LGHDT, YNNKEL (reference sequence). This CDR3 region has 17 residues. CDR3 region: CASSQGMGTLYQETQYF. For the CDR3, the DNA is TGTGCCAGCAGCCAGGGTATGGGGACACTGTACCAAGAGACCCAGTACTTC.

The chain's CDR3 is CATRRGARGNTEAFF. CDR3 nucleotides: TGTGCCACCAGGCGGGGGGCGCGCGGGAACACTGAAGCTTTCTTT. This chain joins TRBV10-3 and TRBJ1-1, with D possibly being TRBD1 (6 bases). Germline CDR1 is ENHRY and CDR2 is SYGVKD. The V gene lost 10 bases and the J gene lost 1 base, with 19 bases spanning the gap. The CDR3 spans 15 residues.